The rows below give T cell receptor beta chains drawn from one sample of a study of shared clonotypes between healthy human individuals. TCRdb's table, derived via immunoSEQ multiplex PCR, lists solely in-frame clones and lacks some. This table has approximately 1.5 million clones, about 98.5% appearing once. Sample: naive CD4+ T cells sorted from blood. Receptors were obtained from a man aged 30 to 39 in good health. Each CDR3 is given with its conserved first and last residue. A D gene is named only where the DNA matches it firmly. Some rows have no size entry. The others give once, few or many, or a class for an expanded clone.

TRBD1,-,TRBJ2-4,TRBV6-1,CASSDTPGQGVSLNIQYF,TGTGCCAGCAGTGATACACCGGGACAGGGTGTTTCATTAAACATTCAGTACTTC
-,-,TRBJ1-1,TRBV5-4,CASSLPSMNTEAFF,TGTGCCAGCAGCTTACCGAGTATGAACACTGAAGCTTTCTTT
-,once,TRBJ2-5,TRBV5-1,CASSLPQGPETQYF,TGCGCCAGCAGCTTACCACAGGGCCCGGAGACCCAGTACTTC
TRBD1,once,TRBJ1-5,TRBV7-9,CASSVTGVQPQHF,TGTGCCAGCAGCGTGACAGGGGTTCAGCCCCAGCATTTT
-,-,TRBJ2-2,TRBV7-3,CASSLTSFAGELFF,TGTGCCAGCAGCTTAACCAGTTTCGCCGGGGAGCTGTTTTTT
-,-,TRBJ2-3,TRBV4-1,CASSNEARSTDTQYF,TGCGCCAGCAGCAACGAAGCGAGATCTACAGATACGCAGTATTTT
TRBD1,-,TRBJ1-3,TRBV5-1,CASSLIPTGGNTIYF,TGCGCCAGCAGCTTAATCCCGACAGGGGGAAACACCATATATTTT
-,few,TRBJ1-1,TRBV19,CASSILDTEAFF,TGTGCCAGTAGTATTCTGGACACTGAAGCTTTCTTT
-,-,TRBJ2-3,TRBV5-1,CASSLQGASTDTQYF,TGCGCCAGCAGCCTACAGGGAGCTAGCACAGATACGCAGTATTTT
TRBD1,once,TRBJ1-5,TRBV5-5,CASRQGDYSNQPQHF,TGTGCCAGCCGACAGGGCGATTATAGCAATCAGCCCCAGCATTTT
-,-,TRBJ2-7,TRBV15,CATSRDIRGPVPSSYEQYF,TGTGCCACCAGCAGAGATATCAGGGGCCCTGTCCCAAGCTCCTACGAGCAGTACTTC
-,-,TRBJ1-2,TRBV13,CASSFSRYGYTF,TGTGCCAGCAGCTTTTCGCGGTATGGCTACACCTTC
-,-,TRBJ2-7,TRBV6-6,CASSYEGDFNYEQYF,TGTGCCAGCAGTTACGAGGGCGACTTTAACTACGAGCAGTACTTC
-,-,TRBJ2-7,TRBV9,CASSDSPQGDEQYF,TGTGCCAGCAGCGATTCGCCCCAAGGAGACGAGCAGTACTTC
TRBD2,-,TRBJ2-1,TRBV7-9,CASSLGREDNEQFF,TGTGCCAGCAGCTTGGGGCGGGAGGACAATGAGCAGTTCTTC
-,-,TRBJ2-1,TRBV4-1,CASSPNPADSYNEQFF,TGCGCCAGCAGCCCGAACCCAGCGGACTCCTACAATGAGCAGTTCTTC
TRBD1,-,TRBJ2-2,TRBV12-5,CASGQGIGTGELFF,TGTGCTAGTGGACAGGGGATCGGCACCGGGGAGCTGTTTTTT